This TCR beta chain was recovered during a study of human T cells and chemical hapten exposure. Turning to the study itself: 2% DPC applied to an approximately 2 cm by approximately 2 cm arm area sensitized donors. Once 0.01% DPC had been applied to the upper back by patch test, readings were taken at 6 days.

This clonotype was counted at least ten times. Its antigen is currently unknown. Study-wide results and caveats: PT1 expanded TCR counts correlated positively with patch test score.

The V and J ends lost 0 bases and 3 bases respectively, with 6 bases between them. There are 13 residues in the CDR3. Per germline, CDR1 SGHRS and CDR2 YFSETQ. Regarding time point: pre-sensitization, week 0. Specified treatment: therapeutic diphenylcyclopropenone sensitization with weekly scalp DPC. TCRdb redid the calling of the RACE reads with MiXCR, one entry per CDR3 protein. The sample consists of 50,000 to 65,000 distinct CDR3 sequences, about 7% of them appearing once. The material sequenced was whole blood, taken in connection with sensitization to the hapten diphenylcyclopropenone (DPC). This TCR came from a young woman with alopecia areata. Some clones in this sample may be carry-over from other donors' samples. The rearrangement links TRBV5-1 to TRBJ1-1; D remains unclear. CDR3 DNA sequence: TGCGCCAGCAGCTTGGTGATGGACACTGAAGCTTTCTTT. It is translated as CASSLVMDTEAFF.